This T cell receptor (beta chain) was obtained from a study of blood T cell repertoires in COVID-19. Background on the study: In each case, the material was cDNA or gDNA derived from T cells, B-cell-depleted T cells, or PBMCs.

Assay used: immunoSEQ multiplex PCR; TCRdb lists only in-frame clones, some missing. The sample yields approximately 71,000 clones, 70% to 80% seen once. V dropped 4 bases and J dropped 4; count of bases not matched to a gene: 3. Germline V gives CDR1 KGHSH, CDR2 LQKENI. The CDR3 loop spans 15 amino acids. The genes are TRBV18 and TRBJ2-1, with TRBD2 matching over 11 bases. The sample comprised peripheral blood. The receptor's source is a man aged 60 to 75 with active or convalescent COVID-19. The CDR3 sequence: CASSQLAGGYNEQFF. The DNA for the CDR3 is TGTGCCAGCTCACAGCTAGCGGGGGGATACAATGAGCAGTTCTTC.